This paragraph reports one T cell receptor beta chain. The germline CDR1 and CDR2 sequences are ENHRY and SYGVKD. There are 15 residues in the CDR3. V dropped 3 bases and J dropped 0 bases, with 12 bases sitting between them. The data are from a study of T-cell reconstitution after alpha-beta-depleted transplantation in children. Unique molecular identifiers were built into the TCRbeta library. TCRdb re-called the PCR reads through MiXCR, storing one row per CDR3 protein. The data show approximately 490,000 distinct CDR3 sequences, under 15% seen once. The TCR comes from a human donor who donated a stem cell graft to a child with combined immunodeficiency. The chain recombines TRBV10-3 with TRBJ2-7, with D perhaps TRBD2 (5 bases). This material consisted of PBMCs from the stem cell graft donor, taken from the stem cell graft. The CDR3 sequence is CAISDSAGLSYEQYF. CDR3 DNA: TGTGCCATCAGTGACTCGGCGGGCCTCTCCTACGAGCAGTACTTC.